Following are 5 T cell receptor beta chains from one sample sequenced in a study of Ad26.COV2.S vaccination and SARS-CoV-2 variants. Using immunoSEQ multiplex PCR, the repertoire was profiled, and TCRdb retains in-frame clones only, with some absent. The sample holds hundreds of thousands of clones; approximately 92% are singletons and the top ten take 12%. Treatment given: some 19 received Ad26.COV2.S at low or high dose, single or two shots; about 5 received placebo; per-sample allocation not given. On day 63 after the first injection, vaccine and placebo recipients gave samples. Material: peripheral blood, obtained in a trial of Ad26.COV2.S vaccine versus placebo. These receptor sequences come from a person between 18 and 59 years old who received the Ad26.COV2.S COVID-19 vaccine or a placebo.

The CDR3 spells CASSYLQGVYGYTF. In DNA, the CDR3 is TGTGCCAGCAGTTACTTACAGGGGGTATATGGCTACACCTTC. This chain joins TRBV6-2 or TRBV6-3 and TRBJ1-2; 8 positions match TRBD1. This CDR3 has 14 residues. CDR1 MNHEY and CDR2 SVGEGT come from the germline V gene. The ends lost 1 base at V and 5 bases at J; junction bases unmatched: 3.

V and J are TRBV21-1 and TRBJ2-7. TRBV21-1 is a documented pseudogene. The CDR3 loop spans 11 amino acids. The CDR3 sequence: CASSKGDEQYF. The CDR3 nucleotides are TGTGCCAGCAGCAAAGGGGACGAGCAGTACTTC.

The CDR3 DNA reads as TGTGCCAGCAGTTTAGGAACCGGCCCTTACTATGGCTACACCTTC. This codes for CASSLGTGPYYGYTF. V usage is TRBV28 and J usage is TRBJ1-2; D is unclear. CDR1 and CDR2 from the germline V gene are MDHEN and SYDVKM. The CDR3 extends over 15 amino acids. Trimming removed 2 bases at V and 3 bases at J, with 13 bases between.

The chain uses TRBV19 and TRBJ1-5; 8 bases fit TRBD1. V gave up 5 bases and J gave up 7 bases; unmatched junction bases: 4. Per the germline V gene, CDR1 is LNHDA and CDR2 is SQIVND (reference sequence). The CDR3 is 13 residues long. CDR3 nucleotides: TGTGCCAGTAGTCCGGACAGGGTGCAGCCCCAGCATTTT. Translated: CASSPDRVQPQHF.

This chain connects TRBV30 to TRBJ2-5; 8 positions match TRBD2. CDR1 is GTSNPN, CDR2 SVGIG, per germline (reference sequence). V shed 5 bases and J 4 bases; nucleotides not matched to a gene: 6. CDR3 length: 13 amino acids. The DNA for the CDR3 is TGTGCCTGGGGAAGCGGGAGAGGAGAGACCCAGTACTTC. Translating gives CAWGSGRGETQYF.